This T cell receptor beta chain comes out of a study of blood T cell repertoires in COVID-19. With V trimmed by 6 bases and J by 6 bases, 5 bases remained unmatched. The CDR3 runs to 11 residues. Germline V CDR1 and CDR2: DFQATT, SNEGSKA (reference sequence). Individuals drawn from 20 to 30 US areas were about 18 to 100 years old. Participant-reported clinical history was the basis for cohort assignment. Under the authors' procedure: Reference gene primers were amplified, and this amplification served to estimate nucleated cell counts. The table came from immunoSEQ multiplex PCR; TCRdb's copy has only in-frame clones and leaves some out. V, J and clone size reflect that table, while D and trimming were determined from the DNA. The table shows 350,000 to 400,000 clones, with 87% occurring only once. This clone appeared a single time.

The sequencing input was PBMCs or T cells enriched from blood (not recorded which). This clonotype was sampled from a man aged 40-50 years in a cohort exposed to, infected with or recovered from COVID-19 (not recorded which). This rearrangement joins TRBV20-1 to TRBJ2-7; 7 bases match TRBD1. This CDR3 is CSARNRGEQYF. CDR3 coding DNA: TGCAGTGCGAGAAACAGGGGCGAGCAGTACTTC.